Presented here are 25 T cell receptor beta chains from one specimen sequenced in a study of spatial heterogeneity in lung cancer. One entry per CDR3 protein, called by TCRdb with MiXCR from the 5' RACE reads. The sample records over 15,000 distinct CDR3 sequences, approximately 7% being singletons. The time point was: sample taken at primary tumor resection. The antigens of these receptors remain unknown. Points from the study as a whole: Counts that tracked tumor mutation counts were those of expanded intratumoral alpha and beta TCRs.

The source was lung tumor tissue, collected at surgery. These receptors all stem from a female donor with early-stage non-small cell lung cancer.

This clonotype has at least ten counts. Within a library made for alpha chains, this beta chain is off target, and its count is uninformative. This chain links TRBV11-2 with TRBJ2-6, with D unresolved. The CDR3 is made up of 16 amino acids. The germline V gene encodes CDR1 SGHAT and CDR2 FQNNGV. With 4 bases removed from V and 0 bases from J, the gap between germline ends came to 10 bases. CDR3 in DNA: TGTGCCAGCAGCTCCTATTCCAGCTCTGGGGCCAACGTCCTGACTTTC. The encoded protein is CASSSYSSSGANVLTF.

On this clonotype: The library was prepared for alpha chains; this beta chain is a stray read, so its frequency means little. The chain has TRBV7-9 and TRBJ2-1; 7 bases align to TRBD1. Trimming cost V 1 base and J 5 bases; bases outside gene matches: 5. The CDR3 has 15 amino acids. Germline-derived CDR1 and CDR2 are SEHNR and FQNEAQ (reference sequence). This CDR3 is CASSLETGRHNEQFF. In DNA, the CDR3 is TGTGCCAGCAGCTTAGAGACAGGGAGACACAATGAGCAGTTCTTC.

For this clonotype: This beta chain lies outside the target of a library built for alpha chains; its clone size means little. This chain joins TRBV7-9 and TRBJ2-5; TRBD2 might be the D (6 bases). CDR3 size: 13 residues. Germline CDR1 is SEHNR and CDR2 is FQNEAQ (reference sequence). V was clipped by 7 bases and J by 5 bases, with 14 bases between them. The chain's CDR3 is CASKRLEGETQYF. The DNA of the CDR3 is TGTGCCAGCAAAAGACTAGAGGGGGAGACCCAGTACTTC.

The table lists this clonotype with many counts. Within a library made for alpha chains, this beta chain is off target, and its count is uninformative. This chain uses TRBV4-3 with TRBJ1-6, with TRBD1 as a possible D gene (5 bases). CDR3 length: 16 residues. The V end lost 1 base, the J end lost 7 bases, and 14 bases lay between the germline ends. The germline CDR1 and CDR2 sequences are LGHNA and YSLEER. CDR3 protein: CASSQGGRDGNSPLHF. The CDR3 DNA sequence: TGCGCCAGCAGCCAAGGAGGTCGGGACGGAAATTCACCCCTCCACTTT.

This clonotype was counted many times. Within a library made for alpha chains, this beta chain is off target, and its count is uninformative. The gene calls are TRBV2 and TRBJ2-5; D ambiguous. Trimming left V 3 bases short and J 3 bases short, with 8 bases between. The CDR3 is 13 residues long. Germline CDR1 is SNHLY and CDR2 is FYNNEI. The CDR3 spells CASSDSLKETQYF. In DNA, the CDR3 is TGTGCCAGCAGTGACAGTCTCAAAGAGACCCAGTACTTC.

This clonotype has at least ten counts. This beta chain is a stray read from a library made for alpha chains; its abundance is not meaningful. The chain is built from TRBV12-3 or TRBV12-4 and TRBJ1-5; D is undetermined. Between the trimmed V and J ends, which lost 0 bases and 6 bases, there was a span of 12 bases. The CDR3 runs to 15 residues. CDR3 sequence reads: CASSLAFGFGQPQHF. The DNA for the CDR3 is TGTGCCAGCAGTTTAGCGTTTGGGTTTGGTCAGCCCCAGCATTTT.

This clonotype was detected a few times. This beta chain represents an off-target read in a library built for alpha chains; its size is of limited meaning. This rearrangement joins TRBV20-1 to TRBJ1-2; weak D call: TRBD1 (6 bases). This CDR3 spans 16 amino acids. Trimming removed 2 bases from V and 3 bases from J, with 19 bases in between. Germline V gives CDR1 DFQATT, CDR2 SNEGSKA (reference sequence). This CDR3 reads CSARWLSKQGHYGYTF. The CDR3 region has the DNA TGCAGTGCTAGATGGTTGAGCAAACAGGGTCACTATGGCTACACCTTC.

This clonotype was observed a handful of times. The size of this beta chain means little, since it is a stray read in a library made for alpha chains. The gene calls are TRBV6-2 or TRBV6-3 and TRBJ2-3, with D possibly TRBD2 on 6 matching bases. V lost 5 bases to trimming and J lost 5 bases, with 20 bases between them. CDR3 size: 16 residues. In germline, CDR1 is MNHEY, CDR2 SVGEGT. The CDR3 DNA sequence: TGTGCCAGCAGTCCACACCCCCCCGGAGCGGGAGATACGCAGTATTTT. Amino acids: CASSPHPPGAGDTQYF.

This clonotype was counted between two and nine times. This beta chain was picked up by a library intended for alpha chains and is off target, so its count carries little meaning. The chain joins TRBV20-1 to TRBJ2-2, with 8 nucleotides matching TRBD2. V was pared by 5 bases and J by 3 bases, with 5 bases of the junction left unmatched. The germline gives CDR1 DFQATT, CDR2 SNEGSKA (reference sequence). CDR3 length: 14 amino acids. CDR3 loop: CSALAGYDTGELFF. CDR3 nucleotides: TGCAGTGCTTTAGCGGGGTATGACACCGGGGAGCTGTTTTTT.

This clonotype has at least ten counts. This beta chain represents an off-target read in a library built for alpha chains; its size is of limited meaning. The gene calls are TRBV2 and TRBJ2-5, with TRBD1 matching over 7 bases. In germline, CDR1 is SNHLY, CDR2 FYNNEI. Trimming cost V 8 bases and J 1 base; bases outside gene matches: 7. The CDR3 runs to 14 residues. The DNA for the CDR3 is TGTGCCAGCGCCATCCGGGACAGCCAAGAGACCCAGTACTTC. This translates into CASAIRDSQETQYF.

At least ten counts were recorded for this clonotype. This beta chain is an unintended read in a library built for alpha chains; its size means little. CDR3 coding DNA: TGTGCCAGCAGCCTCGTCTCTAGCGGGGGCACCGGGGAGCTGTTTTTT. It codes for CASSLVSSGGTGELFF. The chain couples TRBV11-2 to TRBJ2-2, with 10 bases fitting TRBD2. CDR1 and CDR2 from the germline V gene are SGHAT and FQNNGV. The CDR3 consists of 16 residues. V trimming: 5 bases; J trimming: 4 bases; junction bases outside the gene matches: 7.

In its sample, this clonotype was seen a few times. With the library built for alpha chains, this beta chain is off target and its frequency is not meaningful. The genes are TRBV14 and TRBJ1-2; D unclear. Per germline, CDR1 SGHDN and CDR2 FVKESK. Trimming took 0 bases from V and 8 from J, leaving 10 bases between them. This CDR3 comprises 13 residues. The CDR3 loop reads CASSQDGPLGYTF. Here the CDR3 DNA reads TGTGCCAGCAGCCAAGACGGACCCTTGGGCTACACCTTC.

Regarding this clonotype: A library prepared for alpha chains yielded this beta chain as an off-target read; its size is of little meaning. This chain uses TRBV7-6 with TRBJ2-1; no reliable D call. The germline V and J ends were trimmed by 4 bases and 6 bases, with 13 bases remaining between them. CDR1 is SGHVS and CDR2 is FNYEAQ in the germline V gene. The CDR3 covers 14 residues. This CDR3 is CASSSPSGRNEQFF. For the CDR3, the DNA is TGTGCCAGCAGCTCCCCATCTGGGCGCAATGAGCAGTTCTTC.

Turning to this clonotype: The library was built for alpha chains, so this beta chain is an off-target read and its size means little. This chain links TRBV2 with TRBJ2-7, with D possibly matching TRBD1 (6 bases). Germline-derived CDR1 and CDR2 are SNHLY and FYNNEI. This CDR3 spans 14 amino acids. V lost 6 bases and J 2 bases, leaving 14 bases between the germline ends. The CDR3 protein is CASRTQGPAYEQYF. The CDR3 DNA sequence: TGTGCCAGCAGGACCCAGGGGCCCGCCTACGAGCAGTACTTC.

This clonotype was observed at least ten times. At one boundary the junction diverges from the germline segment, which might be a read error. Within a library made for alpha chains, this beta chain is off target, and its count is uninformative. The chain has TRBV20-1 and TRBJ1-1; tentative D call: TRBD1 (6 bases). Germline CDR1 DFQATT, CDR2 SNEGSKA (reference sequence). This CDR3 has 13 residues. CDR3: CGGRSLLWTEAFF. The CDR3 nucleotides read TGTGGGGGGCGCTCCCTACTTTGGACTGAAGCTTTCTTT.

Sample share makes this clonotype medium-sized. This beta chain is an off-target read within a library intended for alpha chains, so its frequency means little. The chain is built from TRBV27 and TRBJ2-5, with 7 bases aligning to TRBD1. The CDR3 covers 14 residues. Losses at the gene ends were 6 bases for V and 5 bases for J; bases not matched to a gene: 9. Germline V gene lookup returns CDR1 MNHEY and CDR2 SMNVEV (reference sequence). CDR3 residues: CASSPGTAGETQYF. CDR3 bases: TGTGCCAGCAGCCCCGGGACAGCTGGGGAGACCCAGTACTTC.

The sample holds a few counts of this clonotype. Being off target in a library aimed at alpha chains, this beta chain has a size of little meaning. The chain joins TRBV5-6 to TRBJ2-5; D gene ambiguous. Trimming took off 0 bases at V and 2 bases at J, with 5 bases between the two ends. The germline V gene encodes CDR1 SGHDT and CDR2 YYEEEE. This CDR3 comprises 13 residues. CDR3 nucleotide sequence: TGTGCCAGCAGCTTGGGCTTACAAGAGACCCAGTACTTC. Protein product: CASSLGLQETQYF. Full variable domain (remainder filled in from reference TRBV5-6 and TRBJ2-5): DAGVTQSPTHLIKTRGQQVTLRCSPKSGHDTVSWYQQALGQGPQFIFQYYEEEERQRGNFPDRFSGHQFPNYSSELNVNALLLGDSALYLCASSLGLQETQYFGPGTRLLVL.

With respect to this clonotype: This beta chain is a stray sequence in a library constructed for alpha chains; its clone size is not meaningful. V gene TRBV20-1 combines with J gene TRBJ1-1; D is unresolved. Trimming shortened V by 6 bases and J by 0 bases, and 14 bases separated the two germline ends. The CDR3 has 14 residues. Germline CDR1 reads DFQATT; CDR2 reads SNEGSKA (reference sequence). The CDR3 protein is CSAPEAGLNTEAFF. The DNA for the CDR3 is TGCAGTGCCCCAGAAGCGGGATTGAACACTGAAGCTTTCTTT.

This clonotype was observed a handful of times. This beta chain appears as a stray read in a library generated for alpha chains; its size is not informative. The chain is built from TRBV2 and TRBJ2-3; 8 positions match TRBD2. Germline trimming cut 6 bases from V and 5 bases from J; bases unmatched to any gene: 4. Germline loops: CDR1 SNHLY, CDR2 FYNNEI. The CDR3 has 13 amino acids. As DNA, the CDR3 is TGTGCCAGCAGCCGGGGGGGGCGAGATACGCAGTATTTT. Amino acids: CASSRGGRDTQYF. The full variable domain, rest sourced from reference TRBV2 and TRBJ2-3, is EPEVTQTPSHQVTQMGQEVILRCVPISNHLYFYWYRQILGQKVEFLVSFYNNEISEKSEIFDDQFSVERPDGSNFTLKIRSTKLEDSAMYFCASSRGGRDTQYFGPGTRLTVL.

This clonotype was seen ten or more times. This beta chain represents an off-target read in a library built for alpha chains; its size is of limited meaning. The chain couples TRBV7-8 to TRBJ2-7, with a weak D call TRBD2 (7 bases). This CDR3 has 18 residues. CDR1 and CDR2 (germline): SGHVS, FQNEAQ. V gave up 1 base and J gave up 3 bases, with 22 bases separating them. In nucleotides, the CDR3 is TGTGCCAGCAGCTTAGGTCGAACAATTACGCGGGGGCACTACGAGCAGTACTTC. It codes for CASSLGRTITRGHYEQYF.

The table lists this clonotype with many counts. A library prepared for alpha chains yielded this beta chain as an off-target read; its size is of little meaning. This sequence joins TRBV9 and TRBJ1-1, with D maybe TRBD1 (5 bases). This CDR3 is built from 13 residues. V was clipped by 0 bases and J by 7 bases, with 10 bases between them. CDR1 SGDLS and CDR2 YYNGEE come from the germline V gene. CDR3 nucleotide sequence: TGTGCCAGCAGCGTAGCTACAGGATTTGAAGCTTTCTTT. Encoded protein: CASSVATGFEAFF.

This clonotype was seen many times. Within a library made for alpha chains, this beta chain is off target, and its count is uninformative. The chain combines TRBV20-1 with TRBJ2-2; D is unresolved. The CDR3 runs 15 residues. V was cut by 3 bases and J by 0 bases, with 11 bases left in between. Looked up from germline, CDR1 is DFQATT and CDR2 is SNEGSKA (reference sequence). The CDR3 sequence: CSASLLSSNTGELFF. CDR3 sequence (DNA): TGCAGTGCTAGCCTCCTCAGTTCGAACACCGGGGAGCTGTTTTTT.

This clonotype occurred a few times. Found in a library prepared for alpha chains, this beta chain is an off-target read, and its abundance has little meaning. J is TRBJ2-7 and V is TRBV27, with 8 nucleotides matching TRBD1. With V trimmed by 5 bases and J by 2 bases, 5 bases remained unmatched. This CDR3 has 14 amino acids. CDR1 and CDR2 from the germline V gene are MNHEY and SMNVEV (reference sequence). CDR3 amino acids: CASSGRTGPYEQYF. CDR3 in DNA: TGTGCCAGCAGTGGTCGGACAGGGCCCTACGAGCAGTACTTC.

With regard to this clonotype: The library was designed around alpha chains, so this beta chain is a stray read whose abundance carries little weight. The chain uses TRBV27 and TRBJ1-5, with TRBD1 as a possible D gene (5 bases). CDR3 size: 17 residues. The V gene's germline CDR1 is MNHEY and CDR2 SMNVEV (reference sequence). Trimming pared 5 bases from V and 7 bases from J, leaving 24 bases between. CDR3 loop: CASSPRGMTVRNQPQHF. The DNA of the CDR3 is TGTGCCAGCAGTCCCCGCGGAATGACAGTCCGAAACCAGCCCCAGCATTTT.

At least ten counts were recorded for this clonotype. Because the library targeted alpha chains, this beta chain is an off-target read whose size means little. The chain carries TRBV11-2 and TRBJ1-1; 7 positions agree with TRBD1. Trimming at V came to 5 bases and at J to 5 bases, leaving 5 bases not matched to a gene. The CDR3 has 13 amino acids. Germline CDR1 SGHAT, CDR2 FQNNGV. CDR3 DNA sequence: TGTGCCAGCAGCCGGGACAGAGGGACTGAAGCTTTCTTT. Protein: CASSRDRGTEAFF.